Listed below are T cell receptor beta chains from one sample, sequenced in a study of T cells in Graves' hyperthyroidism and ophthalmopathy. TCRdb independently ran MiXCR on the multiplex PCR reads; one entry per CDR3 protein. The data contain roughly 800,000 distinct CDR3 sequences, roughly 40% of them singletons. Sequenced: blood. These receptors were collected from a man between 18 and 29 years old with Graves' hyperthyroidism. Each CDR3 is given with its conserved first and last residue. The D gene is left open where the match is weak. The listing skips clone size in some rows; elsewhere it reads once, few, many or a size class.

v_call	j_call	clone_size	cdr3_length	d_call	cdr3_aa	cdr3_nt
TRBV20-1	TRBJ2-5	few	14	-	CSATRLGEPETQYF	TGCAGTGCTACCCGACTCGGCGAGCCAGAGACCCAGTACTTC
TRBV5-1	TRBJ1-1	-	15	-	CASSPSSGLNTEAFF	TGCGCCAGCAGCCCAAGCTCAGGGTTGAACACTGAAGCTTTCTTT
TRBV7-2	TRBJ1-6	-	14	-	CASSLAWDGSPLHF	TGTGCCAGCAGCTTAGCGTGGGACGGATCACCCCTCCACTTT
TRBV2	TRBJ2-1	-	14	-	CASSDRHGPNEQFF	TGTGCCAGCAGTGATCGACACGGGCCCAATGAGCAGTTCTTC
TRBV4-3	TRBJ1-1	few	13	-	CASSQGQHTEAFF	TGCGCCAGCAGCCAAGGCCAGCACACTGAAGCTTTCTTT
TRBV10-3	TRBJ2-1	-	17	TRBD1	CAISEGLDRGRNNEQFF	TGTGCCATCAGTGAGGGATTGGACAGGGGGCGTAACAATGAGCAGTTCTTC
TRBV7-6	TRBJ1-3	-	17	-	CASSRRGGLISGNTIYF	TGTGCCAGCAGCCGGCGGGGGGGACTAATCTCTGGAAACACCATATATTTT
TRBV10-2	TRBJ1-1	many	14	-	CASSENRVRTEAFF	TGCGCCAGCAGTGAGAACAGGGTGAGGACTGAAGCTTTCTTT
TRBV25-1	TRBJ1-5	-	15	-	CASSQYMSSNQPQHF	TGTGCCAGCAGCCAATATATGAGCTCCAATCAGCCCCAGCATTTT
TRBV20-1	TRBJ1-5	few	14	-	CSASTGGGGGPQHF	TGCAGTGCTAGCACCGGGGGGGGCGGGGGGCCCCAGCATTTT
TRBV6-1	TRBJ1-5	few	16	-	CASSEWNVNSNQPQHF	TGTGCCAGCAGTGAATGGAATGTTAATAGCAATCAGCCCCAGCATTTT
TRBV9	TRBJ2-2	-	15	-	CASSVVERNTGELFF	TGTGCCAGCAGCGTAGTGGAAAGGAACACCGGGGAGCTGTTTTTT
TRBV5-5	TRBJ1-2	-	13	-	CASSQETAYGYTF	TGTGCCAGCAGCCAAGAAACAGCCTATGGCTACACCTTC
TRBV7-9	TRBJ2-7	few	14	-	CASSVSSSRYEQYF	TGTGCCAGCAGCGTGAGCAGCTCCCGCTACGAGCAGTACTTC
TRBV9	TRBJ1-2	-	13	-	CASSVGGDSGNTF	TGTGCCAGCAGCGTAGGCGGGGACTCTGGAAACACCTTC
TRBV7-8	TRBJ2-2	few	12	TRBD1	CASSALGTALFF	TGTGCCAGCAGCGCCCTCGGGACAGCCCTGTTTTTT
TRBV4-1	TRBJ1-2	-	14	-	CASSRAGELEGYTF	TGCGCCAGCAGCCGGGCAGGGGAGCTGGAAGGCTACACCTTC
TRBV20-1	TRBJ2-7	-	16	-	CSARNQWEGTGNEQYF	TGCAGTGCTAGGAATCAATGGGAGGGGACAGGCAACGAGCAGTACTTC
TRBV7-2	TRBJ2-7	-	14	-	CATWARDGTYEQYF	TGTGCCACCTGGGCCCGGGACGGAACCTACGAGCAGTACTTC
TRBV20-1	TRBJ2-7	many	12	-	CSASEVSYEQYF	TGCAGTGCTAGCGAGGTCTCCTACGAGCAGTACTTC
TRBV29-1	TRBJ1-2	-	10	TRBD1	CSVEGQDFTF	TGCAGCGTTGAGGGACAGGACTTCACCTTC
TRBV7-9	TRBJ2-7	few	16	-	CASSPYARTGTYEQYF	TGTGCCAGCAGCCCCTACGCCCGGACTGGAACCTACGAGCAGTACTTC
TRBV6-2/TRBV6-3	TRBJ1-5	few	15	-	CASTYGGGPGQPQHF	TGTGCCAGCACCTACGGGGGGGGGCCAGGGCAGCCCCAGCATTTT
TRBV6-6	TRBJ2-7	-	13	-	CASSHADFYEQYF	TGTGCCAGCAGCCACGCGGACTTCTACGAGCAGTACTTC
TRBV9	TRBJ1-5	few	15	TRBD1	CASSSDRGVDQPQHF	TGTGCCAGCAGCTCGGACAGGGGAGTTGATCAGCCCCAGCATTTT
TRBV7-9	TRBJ1-4	-	16	TRBD1	CASSSFIAGGGEKLFF	TGTGCCAGCAGCTCTTTTATCGCAGGGGGCGGTGAAAAACTGTTTTTT
TRBV29-1	TRBJ1-1	many	15	-	CSVVGQGLMNTEAFF	TGCAGCGTTGTTGGTCAGGGCCTTATGAACACTGAAGCTTTCTTT
TRBV15	TRBJ1-5	many	18	TRBD1	CATSSRQGGYGSNQPQHF	TGTGCCACCAGCAGCAGACAGGGAGGATATGGTAGCAATCAGCCCCAGCATTTT
TRBV10-3	TRBJ2-7	-	15	TRBD2	CAISDRGLESYEQYF	TGTGCCATCAGTGATAGGGGACTAGAATCCTACGAGCAGTACTTC
TRBV4-1	TRBJ1-2	-	14	-	CASSQAGDRHGYTF	TGCGCCAGCAGCCAAGCGGGCGACAGGCATGGCTACACCTTC